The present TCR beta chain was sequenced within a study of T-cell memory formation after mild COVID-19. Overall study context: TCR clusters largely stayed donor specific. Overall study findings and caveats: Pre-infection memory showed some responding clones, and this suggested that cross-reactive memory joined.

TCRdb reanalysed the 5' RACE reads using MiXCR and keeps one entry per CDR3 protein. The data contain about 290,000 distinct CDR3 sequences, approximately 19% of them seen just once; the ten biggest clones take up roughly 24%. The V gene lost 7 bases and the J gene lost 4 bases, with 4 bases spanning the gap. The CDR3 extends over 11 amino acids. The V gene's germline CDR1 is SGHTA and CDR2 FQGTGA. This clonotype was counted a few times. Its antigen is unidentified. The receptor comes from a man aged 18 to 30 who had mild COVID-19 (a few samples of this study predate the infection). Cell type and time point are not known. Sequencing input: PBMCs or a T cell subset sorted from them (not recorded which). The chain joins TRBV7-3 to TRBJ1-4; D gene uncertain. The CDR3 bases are TGTGCCAGCAAGTTTAATGAAAAACTGTTTTTT. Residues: CASKFNEKLFF.